Listed below are T cell receptor beta chains from one sample, sequenced in a study of blood T cell repertoires in COVID-19. Clones were read by immunoSEQ multiplex PCR, and TCRdb kept only the in-frame ones, dropping some. The sample holds about 120,000 clones, 90% seen once. Sequencing was done on a sample of peripheral blood. Receptors were obtained from a man aged 45-65 years with active COVID-19. CDR3s leave out the opening cysteine and the closing phenylalanine or tryptophan. Some rows mark clone size as missing; the rest say once, few, many or name a class of expanded clone.

ASSQDTVNEQF | - | TRBJ2-1 | TRBV3-1/TRBV3-2
ASSPDGGPKSYNEQF | many | TRBJ2-1 | TRBV3-1/TRBV3-2
ASSEGRLAASYEQY | - | TRBJ2-7 | TRBV2
ASSLVGGPSNYGYT | few | TRBJ1-2 | TRBV5-1
ASSEEEVGKNIQY | - | TRBJ2-4 | TRBV25-1
ASSLGWTGREDTEAF | - | TRBJ1-1 | TRBV7-9
ASSLSWPRDTQY | - | TRBJ2-3 | TRBV5-1
ASSIRSGRPRDEQF | - | TRBJ2-1 | TRBV19
ASSLEPTGGITDTQY | once | TRBJ2-3 | TRBV7-8
AWRRTGGVYGYT | once | TRBJ1-2 | TRBV30
ASSHDPLAGRTDTQY | - | TRBJ2-3 | TRBV5-1
ASSGTANYGYT | - | TRBJ1-2 | TRBV6-6
ASRAGLGIGEQF | once | TRBJ2-1 | TRBV3-1/TRBV3-2
ASSYRGANEKLF | once | TRBJ1-4 | TRBV6-5
ASSRGTGRSGNTIY | - | TRBJ1-3 | TRBV19